A selection of T cell receptor beta chains follows, all from one sample in a study of blood T cell repertoires in COVID-19. Profiled with immunoSEQ multiplex PCR; TCRdb holds only in-frame clones, not every one. This sample has about 410,000 clones; 86% occur once, and the top ten carry 1.4%. The sample comprised peripheral blood. Receptors originate from a woman aged 25-40 years with active or convalescent COVID-19. CDR3s include the opening cysteine and the closing phenylalanine or tryptophan. The D gene is left open where the match is weak. Rows give clone size only sometimes, using once, few, many, or a class for an expanded clone.

TRBJ1-5 | few | TRBV5-4 | NA | CASSYEGNQPQHF | TGTGCCAGCAGCTATGAGGGCAATCAGCCCCAGCATTTT
TRBJ1-2 | NA | TRBV9 | NA | CASSVEAGRYYGYTF | TGTGCCAGCAGCGTAGAGGCAGGGCGGTACTATGGCTACACCTTC
TRBJ2-7 | NA | TRBV6-1 | TRBD1 | CASSEAWQDREYEQYF | TGTGCCAGCAGTGAAGCTTGGCAGGACAGGGAGTACGAGCAGTACTTC
TRBJ1-2 | NA | TRBV25-1 | TRBD1 | CASSGLDRGYGYTF | TGTGCCAGCAGTGGACTGGACAGGGGGTATGGCTACACCTTC
TRBJ1-5 | few | TRBV27 | TRBD1 | CASSSGQGNQPQHF | TGTGCCAGCAGTTCGGGACAGGGCAATCAGCCCCAGCATTTT
TRBJ2-3 | NA | TRBV30 | TRBD2 | CAWGGTSARLSTDTQYF | TGTGCCTGGGGGGGGACTAGCGCCCGCCTTAGCACAGATACGCAGTATTTT
TRBJ2-2 | NA | TRBV5-6 | NA | CASSLAGRVDTGELFF | TGTGCCAGCAGCTTGGCGGGCAGGGTGGACACCGGGGAGCTGTTTTTT
TRBJ2-1 | once | TRBV4-1 | NA | CASSQDLTSRFF | TGCGCCAGCAGCCAAGATCTAACTAGCCGGTTCTTC
TRBJ2-7 | NA | TRBV7-9 | NA | CASSLGNRPPAYEQYF | TGTGCCAGCAGCTTAGGAAACAGGCCCCCCGCCTACGAGCAGTACTTC
TRBJ2-7 | NA | TRBV6-5 | NA | CASSPGGPYEQYF | TGTGCCAGCAGCCCCGGGGGGCCCTACGAGCAGTACTTC
TRBJ2-2 | NA | TRBV7-2 | NA | CASSILMNTGELFF | TGTGCCAGCAGCATACTTATGAACACCGGGGAGCTGTTTTTT
TRBJ2-2 | NA | TRBV18 | NA | CASSQTSGYFDTGELFF | TGTGCCAGCTCTCAAACTTCAGGGTATTTTGACACCGGGGAGCTGTTTTTT
TRBJ1-1 | NA | TRBV5-1 | NA | CASSLAPQNTEAFF | TGCGCCAGCAGCTTGGCCCCACAGAACACTGAAGCTTTCTTT
TRBJ1-6 | NA | TRBV14 | TRBD1 | CASSKGQVDYSPLHF | TGTGCCAGCAGCAAAGGACAGGTTGACTATTCACCCCTCCACTTT
TRBJ1-5 | NA | TRBV6-2/TRBV6-3 | NA | CASSPRGYSNQPQHF | TGTGCCAGCAGTCCGCGGGGTTATAGCAATCAGCCCCAGCATTTT
TRBJ1-1 | NA | TRBV5-6 | NA | CASSWGRGNTEAFF | TGTGCCAGCAGCTGGGGTAGGGGGAACACTGAAGCTTTCTTT
TRBJ2-1 | NA | TRBV11-2 | TRBD2 | CASRKTSGEYNEQFF | TGTGCCAGCAGGAAAACTAGCGGGGAGTACAATGAGCAGTTCTTC
TRBJ1-2 | many | TRBV29-1 | NA | CSVKEAGAYGYTF | TGCAGCGTAAAGGAGGCAGGGGCCTATGGCTACACCTTC
TRBJ2-3 | few | TRBV10-3 | TRBD1 | CAIRLGTGGPDTQYF | TGTGCCATCAGACTCGGGACAGGGGGCCCAGATACGCAGTATTTT
TRBJ1-2 | NA | TRBV2 | NA | CASRLDSDYGYTF | TGTGCCAGCAGACTTGACAGCGACTATGGCTACACCTTC
TRBJ2-1 | once | TRBV4-1 | TRBD2 | CASSQGLAGGSVEFF | TGCGCCAGCAGCCAAGGACTAGCGGGGGGTTCTGTAGAGTTCTTC
TRBJ1-1 | NA | TRBV19 | NA | CASSQQVNTEAFF | TGTGCCAGTAGCCAACAGGTGAACACTGAAGCTTTCTTT
TRBJ1-1 | NA | TRBV16 | NA | CASSRYRGGNTEAFF | TGTGCCAGCAGCCGTTATAGGGGAGGTAACACTGAAGCTTTCTTT
TRBJ2-3 | NA | TRBV6-4 | TRBD2 | CASSGGASTDTQYF | TGTGCCAGCAGCGGGGGGGCCAGCACAGATACGCAGTATTTT
TRBJ1-5 | NA | TRBV7-2 | NA | CASSVQGQPQHF | TGTGCCAGCAGCGTACAGGGTCAGCCCCAGCATTTT
TRBJ1-2 | NA | TRBV19 | NA | CASSITSGDYGYTF | TGTGCCAGTAGTATTACGTCCGGAGACTATGGCTACACCTTC
TRBJ2-2 | NA | TRBV5-6 | TRBD1 | CASSLITGAGELFF | TGTGCCAGCAGCTTGATCACAGGGGCCGGGGAGCTGTTTTTT
TRBJ2-1 | NA | TRBV7-2 | NA | CASSLGFGTYNEQFF | TGTGCCAGCAGCTTAGGTTTCGGGACATACAATGAGCAGTTCTTC
TRBJ2-1 | NA | TRBV19 | TRBD2 | CASSIDASGSSFYNEQFF | TGTGCCAGTAGTATAGACGCTAGCGGGAGTTCCTTCTACAATGAGCAGTTCTTC
TRBJ1-4 | NA | TRBV30 | TRBD1 | CAWSVGQILFDRLFF | TGTGCCTGGAGTGTGGGACAGATTCTTTTTGATAGACTGTTTTTT
TRBJ2-7 | NA | TRBV10-2 | TRBD2 | CASSEPVLQFSGRVHEQYF | TGCGCCAGCAGTGAGCCGGTTCTCCAATTTAGCGGGAGGGTCCACGAGCAGTACTTC
TRBJ1-2 | NA | TRBV6-5 | NA | CASPKNAGDGYTF | TGTGCCAGCCCCAAAAACGCAGGGGATGGCTACACCTTC
TRBJ2-1 | NA | TRBV6-1 | NA | CASSERSSYNEQFF | TGTGCCAGCAGTGAGAGGAGCTCCTACAATGAGCAGTTCTTC
TRBJ1-2 | NA | TRBV11-2 | TRBD1 | CASSLLLGTGIYGYTF | TGTGCCAGCAGCTTATTGTTGGGGACAGGGATCTATGGCTACACCTTC
TRBJ1-2 | once | TRBV6-5 | NA | CASSPGWESYTF | TGTGCCAGCAGTCCGGGGTGGGAGAGCTACACCTTC
TRBJ1-1 | NA | TRBV5-4 | TRBD1 | CASSSPQGEGEAFF | TGTGCCAGCAGCTCTCCCCAGGGGGAAGGTGAAGCTTTCTTT
TRBJ1-5 | NA | TRBV9 | NA | CASSLGALSNQPQHF | TGTGCCAGCAGTTTAGGGGCCCTGAGCAATCAGCCCCAGCATTTT
TRBJ1-2 | NA | TRBV5-1 | TRBD1 | CASSSSTGNYGYTF | TGCGCCAGCAGCTCCTCGACAGGGAACTATGGCTACACCTTC
TRBJ2-1 | NA | TRBV4-1 | TRBD1 | CASSQITGTGNNEQFF | TGCGCCAGCAGCCAAATAACCGGGACAGGTAACAATGAGCAGTTCTTC
TRBJ1-5 | NA | TRBV19 | NA | CASSRGQPQHF | TGTGCCAGTAGTAGAGGTCAGCCCCAGCATTTT
TRBJ2-2 | NA | TRBV7-9 | NA | CASSFAGNTGELFF | TGTGCCAGCAGCTTCGCCGGGAACACCGGGGAGCTGTTTTTT
TRBJ1-3 | NA | TRBV9 | NA | CASAGMSGNTIYF | TGTGCCAGCGCAGGGATGAGTGGAAACACCATATATTTT
TRBJ1-5 | NA | TRBV11-2 | TRBD1 | CASSPWTGSGQPQHF | TGTGCCAGCAGCCCGTGGACAGGGTCCGGTCAGCCCCAGCATTTT
TRBJ1-1 | NA | TRBV5-8 | NA | CASSLTVRERGVGAFF | TGTGCCAGCAGCCTGACGGTCAGGGAGCGGGGTGTGGGCGCTTTCTTT
TRBJ1-6 | NA | TRBV4-1 | TRBD1 | CASSQHSGTGDNSPLHF | TGCGCCAGCAGCCAACATTCAGGGACAGGGGATAATTCACCCCTCCACTTT
TRBJ2-1 | NA | TRBV7-9 | NA | CASSLGEVNNEQFF | TGTGCCAGCAGCTTAGGGGAGGTCAACAATGAGCAGTTCTTC
TRBJ1-1 | NA | TRBV12-3/TRBV12-4 | TRBD1 | CASRTGVAEAFF | TGTGCCAGCAGGACAGGGGTCGCTGAAGCTTTCTTT
TRBJ2-1 | NA | TRBV18 | NA | CASSPTASDDEQFF | TGTGCCAGCTCACCAACCGCTAGTGACGATGAGCAGTTCTTC
TRBJ2-2 | once | TRBV7-6 | TRBD2 | CASSLLAGANTGELFF | TGTGCCAGCAGCTTACTGGCGGGGGCGAACACCGGGGAGCTGTTTTTT